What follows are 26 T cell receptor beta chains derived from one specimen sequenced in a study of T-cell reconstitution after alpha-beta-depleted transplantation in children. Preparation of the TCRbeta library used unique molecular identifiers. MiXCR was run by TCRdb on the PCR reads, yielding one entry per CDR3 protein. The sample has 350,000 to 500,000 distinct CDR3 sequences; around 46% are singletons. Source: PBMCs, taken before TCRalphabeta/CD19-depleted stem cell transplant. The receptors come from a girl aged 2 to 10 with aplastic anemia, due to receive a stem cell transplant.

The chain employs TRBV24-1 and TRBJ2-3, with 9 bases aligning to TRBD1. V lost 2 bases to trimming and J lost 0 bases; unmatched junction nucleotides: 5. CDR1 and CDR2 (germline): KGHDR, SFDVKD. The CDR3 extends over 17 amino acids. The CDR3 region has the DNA TGTGCCACCAGTGATTCGGGACAGGGCGTTAGCACAGATACGCAGTATTTT. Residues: CATSDSGQGVSTDTQYF.

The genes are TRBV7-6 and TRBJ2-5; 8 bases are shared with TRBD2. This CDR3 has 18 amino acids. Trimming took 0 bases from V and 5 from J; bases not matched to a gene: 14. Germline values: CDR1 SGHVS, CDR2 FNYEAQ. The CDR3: CASSLAGVAGGLMETQYF. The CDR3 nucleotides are TGTGCCAGCAGCTTAGCAGGCGTCGCGGGGGGTTTAATGGAGACCCAGTACTTC.

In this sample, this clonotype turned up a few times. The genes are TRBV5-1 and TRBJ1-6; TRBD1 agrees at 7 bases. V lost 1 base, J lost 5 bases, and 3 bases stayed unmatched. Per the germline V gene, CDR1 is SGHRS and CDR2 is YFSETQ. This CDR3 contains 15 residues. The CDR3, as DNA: TGCGCCAGCAGCTTGAGACAGGGAGATAATTCACCCCTCCACTTT. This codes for CASSLRQGDNSPLHF.

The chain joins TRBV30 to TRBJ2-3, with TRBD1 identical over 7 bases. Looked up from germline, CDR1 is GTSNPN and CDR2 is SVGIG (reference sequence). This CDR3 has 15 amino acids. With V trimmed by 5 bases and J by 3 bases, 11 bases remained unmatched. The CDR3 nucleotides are TGTGCCTGGGCCCAGGGACAGCTCAGGACAGATACGCAGTATTTT. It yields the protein CAWAQGQLRTDTQYF.

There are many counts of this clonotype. CDR3 protein: CSVDAANTEYF. As DNA, the CDR3 is TGCAGCGTTGACGCCGCCAACACGGAGTACTTC. This chain connects TRBV29-1 to TRBJ2-4; D is ambiguous. Between the trimmed V and J ends, which lost 3 bases and 14 bases, there was a span of 14 bases. Germline V gene data show CDR1 as SQVTM and CDR2 as ANQGSEA. The CDR3 is 11 amino acids. The entire variable domain, with the rest obtained from reference TRBV29-1 and TRBJ2-4, is as follows: SAVISQKPSRDICQRGTSLTIQCQVDSQVTMMFWYRQQPGQSLTLIATANQGSEATYESGFVIDKFPISRPNLTFSTLTVSNMSPEDSSIYLCSVDAANTEYFGAGTRLSVL.

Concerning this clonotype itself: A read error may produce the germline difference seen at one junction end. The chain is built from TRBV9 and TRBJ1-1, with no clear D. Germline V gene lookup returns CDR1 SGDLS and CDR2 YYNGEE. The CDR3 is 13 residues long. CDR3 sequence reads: CASGVEGGPGAFF. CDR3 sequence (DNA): TGTGCCAGCGGCGTAGAAGGAGGCCCCGGGGCTTTCTTT.

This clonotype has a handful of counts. The CDR3 DNA sequence: TGTGCCAGCAGTTTACGGAGCGGAGGGAACACCGGGGAGCTGTTTTTT. This gives the protein CASSLRSGGNTGELFF. The chain combines TRBV27 with TRBJ2-2, with D maybe TRBD2 (5 bases). This CDR3 is built from 16 residues. With 2 bases removed from V and 1 base from J, the gap between germline ends came to 11 bases. Germline lookup yields CDR1 MNHEY and CDR2 SMNVEV (reference sequence).

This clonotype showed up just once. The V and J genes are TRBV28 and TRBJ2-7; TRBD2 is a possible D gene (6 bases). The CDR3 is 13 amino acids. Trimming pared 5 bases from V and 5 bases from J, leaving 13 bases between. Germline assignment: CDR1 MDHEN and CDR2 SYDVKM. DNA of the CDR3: TGTGCCAGCAGTAGTGGGACTCCCGACGAGCAGTACTTC. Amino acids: CASSSGTPDEQYF. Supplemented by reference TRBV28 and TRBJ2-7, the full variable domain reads DVKVTQSSRYLVKRTGEKVFLECVQDMDHENMFWYRQDPGLGLRLIYFSYDVKMKEKGDIPEGYSVSREKKERFSLILESASTNQTSMYLCASSSGTPDEQYFGPGTRLTVT.

This CDR3 is CASSYSSLNEQFF. The CDR3 DNA follows: TGTGCCAGCAGTTACTCGTCACTCAATGAGCAGTTCTTC. The chain uses TRBV6-5 and TRBJ2-1; D is uncertain. Germline V lookup: CDR1 MNHEY, CDR2 SVGAGI. The CDR3 runs 13 residues. Trimming pared 0 bases from V and 6 bases from J, leaving 6 bases between.

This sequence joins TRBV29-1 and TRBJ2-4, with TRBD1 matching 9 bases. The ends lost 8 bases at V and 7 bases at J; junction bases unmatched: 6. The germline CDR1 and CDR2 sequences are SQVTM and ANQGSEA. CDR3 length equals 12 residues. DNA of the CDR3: TGCAGCACCGCCGGGACAGGGAACATTCAGTACTTC. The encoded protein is CSTAGTGNIQYF.

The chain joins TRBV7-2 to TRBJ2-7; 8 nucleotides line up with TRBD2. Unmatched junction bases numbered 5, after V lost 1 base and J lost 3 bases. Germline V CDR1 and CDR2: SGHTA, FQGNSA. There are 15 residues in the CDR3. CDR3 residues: CASSLDGGAYYEQYF. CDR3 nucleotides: TGTGCCAGCAGCTTAGACGGGGGGGCTTACTACGAGCAGTACTTC.

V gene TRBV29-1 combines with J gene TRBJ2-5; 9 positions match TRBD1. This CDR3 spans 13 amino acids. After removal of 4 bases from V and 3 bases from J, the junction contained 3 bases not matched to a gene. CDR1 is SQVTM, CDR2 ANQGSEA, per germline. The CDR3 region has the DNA TGCAGCGTTGGACAGGGGGGTGAAGAGACCCAGTACTTC. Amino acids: CSVGQGGEETQYF.

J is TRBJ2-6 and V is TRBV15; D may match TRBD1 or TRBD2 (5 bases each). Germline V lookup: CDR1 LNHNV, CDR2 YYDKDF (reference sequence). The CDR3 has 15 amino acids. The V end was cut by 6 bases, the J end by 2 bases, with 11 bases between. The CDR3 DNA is TGTGCCACCAGGGGGGAAGGACCTGGGGCCAACGTCCTGACTTTC. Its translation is CATRGEGPGANVLTF.

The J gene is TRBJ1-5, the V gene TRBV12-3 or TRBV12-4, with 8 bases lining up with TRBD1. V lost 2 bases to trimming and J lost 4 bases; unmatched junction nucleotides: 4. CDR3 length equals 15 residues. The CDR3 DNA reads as TGTGCCAGCAGTTTACAAGGACAGGGAAATCAGCCCCAGCATTTT. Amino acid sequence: CASSLQGQGNQPQHF.

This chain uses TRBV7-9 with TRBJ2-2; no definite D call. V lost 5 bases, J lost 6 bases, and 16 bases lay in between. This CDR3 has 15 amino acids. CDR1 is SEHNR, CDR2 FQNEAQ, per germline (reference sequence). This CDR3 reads CASSLFPDGSGELFF. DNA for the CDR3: TGTGCCAGCAGCCTATTCCCGGACGGCTCCGGGGAGCTGTTTTTT.

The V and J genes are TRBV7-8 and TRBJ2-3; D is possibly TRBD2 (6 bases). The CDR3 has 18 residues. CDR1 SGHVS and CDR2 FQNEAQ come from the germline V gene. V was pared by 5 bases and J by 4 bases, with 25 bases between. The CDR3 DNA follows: TGTGCCAGCAGCACACGCGACTCAGGATTTGGAGGGCCAGATACGCAGTATTTT. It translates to CASSTRDSGFGGPDTQYF.

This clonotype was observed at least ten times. CDR3 residues: CSARKSLPYEQYF. CDR3 nucleotides: TGCAGTGCTAGAAAATCCCTCCCCTACGAGCAGTACTTC. This chain connects TRBV20-1 to TRBJ2-7; D is undetermined. This CDR3 contains 13 residues. Per germline, CDR1 DFQATT and CDR2 SNEGSKA (reference sequence). V was trimmed by 2 bases and J by 2 bases, leaving 10 bases between them.

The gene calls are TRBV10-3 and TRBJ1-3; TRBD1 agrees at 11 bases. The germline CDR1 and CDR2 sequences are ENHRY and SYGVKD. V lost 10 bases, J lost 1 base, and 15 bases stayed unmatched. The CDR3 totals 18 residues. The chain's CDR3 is CATSPGTGGFPSGNTIYF. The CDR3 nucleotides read TGTGCCACGAGCCCCGGGACAGGGGGTTTCCCTTCTGGAAACACCATATATTTT.

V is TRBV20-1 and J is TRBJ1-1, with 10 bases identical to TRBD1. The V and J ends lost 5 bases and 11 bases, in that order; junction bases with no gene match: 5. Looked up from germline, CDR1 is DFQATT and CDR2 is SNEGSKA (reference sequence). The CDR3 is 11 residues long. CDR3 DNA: TGCAGTGCTGTCGGGACAGGGGATGCTTTCTTT. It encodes CSAVGTGDAFF.

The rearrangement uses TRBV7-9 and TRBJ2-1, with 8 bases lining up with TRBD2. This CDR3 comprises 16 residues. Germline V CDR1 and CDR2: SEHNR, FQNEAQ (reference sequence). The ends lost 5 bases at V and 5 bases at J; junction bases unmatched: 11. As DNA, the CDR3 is TGTGCCAGCAGCCCCGGGCTAGCGGGCCTAGACAATGAGCAGTTCTTC. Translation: CASSPGLAGLDNEQFF. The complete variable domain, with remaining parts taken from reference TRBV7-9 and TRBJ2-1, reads DTGVSQNPRHKITKRGQNVTFRCDPISEHNRLYWYRQTLGQGPEFLTYFQNEAQLEKSRLLSDRFSAERPKGSFSTLEIQRTEQGDSAMYLCASSPGLAGLDNEQFFGPGTRLTVL.

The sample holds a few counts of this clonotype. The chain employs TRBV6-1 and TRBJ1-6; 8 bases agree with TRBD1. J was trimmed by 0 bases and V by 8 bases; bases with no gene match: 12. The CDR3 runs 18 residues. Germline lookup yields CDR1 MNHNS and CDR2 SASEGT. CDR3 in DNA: TGTGCCAGCCAGAAATCCGGGACAGGAAGCTCCTATAATTCACCCCTCCACTTT. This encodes CASQKSGTGSSYNSPLHF.

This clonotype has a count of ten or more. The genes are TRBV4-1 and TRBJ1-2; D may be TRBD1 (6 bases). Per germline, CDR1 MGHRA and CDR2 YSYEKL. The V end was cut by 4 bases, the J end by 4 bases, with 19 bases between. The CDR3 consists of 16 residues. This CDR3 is CASSPGVGGVGYGYTF. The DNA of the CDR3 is TGCGCCAGCAGCCCAGGGGTCGGGGGAGTAGGCTATGGCTACACCTTC.

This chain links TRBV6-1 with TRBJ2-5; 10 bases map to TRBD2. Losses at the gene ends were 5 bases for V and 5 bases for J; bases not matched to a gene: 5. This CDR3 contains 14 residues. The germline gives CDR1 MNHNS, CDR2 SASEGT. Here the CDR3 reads CASSQGLAVETQYF. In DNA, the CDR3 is TGTGCCAGCAGTCAAGGACTAGCGGTGGAGACCCAGTACTTC.

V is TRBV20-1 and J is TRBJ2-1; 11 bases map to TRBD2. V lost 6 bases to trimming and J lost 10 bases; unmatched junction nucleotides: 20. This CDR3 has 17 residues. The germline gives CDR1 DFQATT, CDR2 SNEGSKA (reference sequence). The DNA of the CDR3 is TGCAGTGCCAAACTAGCGGGAGCTAGAAGTTTTCGAGACGAGCAGTTCTTC. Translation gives CSAKLAGARSFRDEQFF.

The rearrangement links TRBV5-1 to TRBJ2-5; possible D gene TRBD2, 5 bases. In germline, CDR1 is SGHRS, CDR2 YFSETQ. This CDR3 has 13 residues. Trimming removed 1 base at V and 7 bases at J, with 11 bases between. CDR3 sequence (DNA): TGCGCCAGCAGCTTGTCGGAGGAAGGGACCCAGTACTTC. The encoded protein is CASSLSEEGTQYF.

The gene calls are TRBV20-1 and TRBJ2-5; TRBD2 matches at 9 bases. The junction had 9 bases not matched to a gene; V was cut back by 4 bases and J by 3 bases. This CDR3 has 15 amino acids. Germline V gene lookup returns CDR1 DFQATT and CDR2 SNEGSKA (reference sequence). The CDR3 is CSANSKAGGEETQYF. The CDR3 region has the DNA TGCAGTGCTAATTCAAAAGCGGGGGGAGAAGAGACCCAGTACTTC.